The text below deals with one T cell receptor beta chain. These data are taken from a study of cytomegalovirus exposure and HLA in healthy donors. CDR1 is SNHLY, CDR2 FYNNEI, per germline. The V gene end was trimmed by 6 bases and the J gene end by 6 bases; junction bases not matched to a gene: 3. The CDR3 runs to 13 residues. In the PCR, 60 Vbeta and 13 Jbeta primers were used. The protocol was immunoSEQ multiplex PCR, while the TCRdb copy is restricted to in-frame clones and leaves out a portion. This table holds 100,000 to 150,000 clones, 65% to 80% found once. This chain uses TRBV2 with TRBJ1-3; 9 positions match TRBD1. The sequencing input was PBMCs. The receptor's source is a woman in her thirties or forties in good health and CMV-seropositive. Written as DNA, the CDR3 is TGTGCCAGCAGCAGGGACAGGGAAAACACCATATATTTT. Protein product: CASSRDRENTIYF.